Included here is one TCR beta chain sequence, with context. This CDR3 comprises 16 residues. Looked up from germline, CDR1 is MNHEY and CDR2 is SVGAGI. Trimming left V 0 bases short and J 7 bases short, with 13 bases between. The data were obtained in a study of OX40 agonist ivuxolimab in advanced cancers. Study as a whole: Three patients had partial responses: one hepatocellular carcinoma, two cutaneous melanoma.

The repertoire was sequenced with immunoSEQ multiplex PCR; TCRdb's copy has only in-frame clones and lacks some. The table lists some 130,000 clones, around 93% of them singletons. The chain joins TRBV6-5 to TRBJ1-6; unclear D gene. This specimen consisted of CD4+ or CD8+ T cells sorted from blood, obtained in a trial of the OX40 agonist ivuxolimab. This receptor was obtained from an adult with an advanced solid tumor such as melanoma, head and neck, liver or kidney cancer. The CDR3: CASSYSGTFLNSPLHF. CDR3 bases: TGTGCCAGCAGTTACTCAGGAACATTCTTGAATTCACCCCTCCACTTT.